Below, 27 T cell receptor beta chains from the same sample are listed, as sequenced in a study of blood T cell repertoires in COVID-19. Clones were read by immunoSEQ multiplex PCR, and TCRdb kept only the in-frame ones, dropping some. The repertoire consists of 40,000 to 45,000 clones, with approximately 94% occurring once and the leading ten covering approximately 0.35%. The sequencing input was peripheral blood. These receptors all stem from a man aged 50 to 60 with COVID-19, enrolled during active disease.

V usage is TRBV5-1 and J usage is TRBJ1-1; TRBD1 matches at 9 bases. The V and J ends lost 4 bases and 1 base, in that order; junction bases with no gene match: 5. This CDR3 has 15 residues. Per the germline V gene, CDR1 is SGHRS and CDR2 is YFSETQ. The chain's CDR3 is CASSPKTGGNTEAFF. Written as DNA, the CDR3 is TGCGCCAGCAGCCCTAAGACAGGGGGGAACACTGAAGCTTTCTTT.

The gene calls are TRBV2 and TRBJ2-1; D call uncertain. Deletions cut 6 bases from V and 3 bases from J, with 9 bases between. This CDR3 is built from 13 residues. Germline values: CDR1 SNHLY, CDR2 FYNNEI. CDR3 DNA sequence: TGTGCCAGCAGCGAGCTGGTCTACAATGAGCAGTTCTTC. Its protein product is CASSELVYNEQFF.

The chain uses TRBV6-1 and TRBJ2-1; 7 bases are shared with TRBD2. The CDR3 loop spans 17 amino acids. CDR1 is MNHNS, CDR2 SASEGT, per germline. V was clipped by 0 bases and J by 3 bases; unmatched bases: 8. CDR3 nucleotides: TGTGCCAGCAGTGAAGCTTATAGGGCGGGAGACTACAATGAGCAGTTCTTC. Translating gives CASSEAYRAGDYNEQFF.

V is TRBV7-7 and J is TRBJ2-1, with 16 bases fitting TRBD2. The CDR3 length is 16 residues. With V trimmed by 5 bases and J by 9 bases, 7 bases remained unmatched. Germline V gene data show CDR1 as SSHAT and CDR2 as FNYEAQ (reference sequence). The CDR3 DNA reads TGTGCCAGCAGCCCCGGGACTAGCGGGAGGGCAGGTGAGCAGTTCTTC. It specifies CASSPGTSGRAGEQFF.

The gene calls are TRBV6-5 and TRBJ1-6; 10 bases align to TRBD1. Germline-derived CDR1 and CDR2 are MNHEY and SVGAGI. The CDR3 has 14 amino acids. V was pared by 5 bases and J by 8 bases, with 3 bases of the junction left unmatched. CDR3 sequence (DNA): TGTGCCAGCAGTCAGGACAGGGGGGATTCACCCCTCCACTTT. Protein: CASSQDRGDSPLHF.

The CDR3 DNA reads as TGTGCCAGCAGCTCGGGGGGCCAGGCCTCCTACGAGCAGTACTTC. It encodes CASSSGGQASYEQYF. V usage is TRBV5-4 and J usage is TRBJ2-7; TRBD2 is a possible D gene (7 bases). V lost 3 bases to trimming and J lost 0 bases, with 13 bases between them. CDR1 is SGHNT, CDR2 YYREEE, per germline (reference sequence). CDR3 length: 15 residues.

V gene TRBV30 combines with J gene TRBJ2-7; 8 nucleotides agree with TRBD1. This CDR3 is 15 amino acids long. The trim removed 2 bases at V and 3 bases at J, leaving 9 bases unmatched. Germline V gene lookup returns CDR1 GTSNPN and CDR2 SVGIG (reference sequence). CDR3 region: CAWSLTGTGSYEQYF. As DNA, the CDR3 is TGTGCCTGGAGTCTTACCGGGACAGGTAGCTACGAGCAGTACTTC.

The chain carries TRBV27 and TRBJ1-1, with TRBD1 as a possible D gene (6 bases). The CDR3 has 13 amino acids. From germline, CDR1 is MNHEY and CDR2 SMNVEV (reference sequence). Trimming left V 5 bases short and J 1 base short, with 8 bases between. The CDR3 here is CASSLGGNTEAFF. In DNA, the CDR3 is TGTGCCAGCAGTCTAGGGGGGAACACTGAAGCTTTCTTT.

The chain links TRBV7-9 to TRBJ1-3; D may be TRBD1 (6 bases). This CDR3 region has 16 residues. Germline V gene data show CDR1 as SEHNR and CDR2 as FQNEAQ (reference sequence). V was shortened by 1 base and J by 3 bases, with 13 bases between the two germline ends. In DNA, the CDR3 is TGTGCCAGCAGCTTAGATTCGGGGGGCTTTGGAAACACCATATATTTT. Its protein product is CASSLDSGGFGNTIYF.

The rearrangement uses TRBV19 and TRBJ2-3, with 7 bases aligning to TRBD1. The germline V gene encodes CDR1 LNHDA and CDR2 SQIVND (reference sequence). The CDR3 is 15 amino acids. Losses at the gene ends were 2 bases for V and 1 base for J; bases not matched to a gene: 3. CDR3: CASSIRQGGTDTQYF. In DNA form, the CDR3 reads TGTGCCAGTAGTATAAGGCAGGGGGGCACAGATACGCAGTATTTT.

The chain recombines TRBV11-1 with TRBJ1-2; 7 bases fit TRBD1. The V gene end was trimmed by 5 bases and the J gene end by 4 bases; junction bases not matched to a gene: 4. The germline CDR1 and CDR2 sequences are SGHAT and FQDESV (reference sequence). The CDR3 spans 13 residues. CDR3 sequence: CASSPGTVYGYTF. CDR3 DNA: TGTGCCAGCAGCCCAGGGACAGTCTATGGCTACACCTTC.

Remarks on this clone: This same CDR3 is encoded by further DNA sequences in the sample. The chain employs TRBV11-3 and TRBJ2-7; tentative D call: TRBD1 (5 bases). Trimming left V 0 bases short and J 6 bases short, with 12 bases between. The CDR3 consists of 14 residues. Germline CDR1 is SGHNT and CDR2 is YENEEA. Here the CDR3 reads CASSLDWQGGEQYF. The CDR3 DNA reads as TGTGCCAGCAGCTTAGACTGGCAGGGCGGCGAGCAGTACTTC.

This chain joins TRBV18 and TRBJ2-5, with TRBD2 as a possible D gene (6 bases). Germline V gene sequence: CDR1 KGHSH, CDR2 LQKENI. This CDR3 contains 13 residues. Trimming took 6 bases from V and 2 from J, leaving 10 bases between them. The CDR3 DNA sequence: TGTGCCAGCTCTCTCCGGGAGCAAGAGACCCAGTACTTC. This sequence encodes CASSLREQETQYF.

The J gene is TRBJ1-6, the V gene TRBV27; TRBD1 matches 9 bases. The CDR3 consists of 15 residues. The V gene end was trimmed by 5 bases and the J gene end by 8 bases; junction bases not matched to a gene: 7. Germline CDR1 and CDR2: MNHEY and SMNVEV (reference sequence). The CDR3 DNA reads TGTGCCAGCAGTGCCGTTAGGACAGGGGATTCACCCCTCCACTTT. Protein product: CASSAVRTGDSPLHF.

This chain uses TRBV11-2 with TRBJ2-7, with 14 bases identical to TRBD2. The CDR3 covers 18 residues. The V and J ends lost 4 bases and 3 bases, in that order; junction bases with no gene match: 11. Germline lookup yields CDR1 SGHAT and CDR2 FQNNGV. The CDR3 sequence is CASSSVGLAGGPFYEQYF. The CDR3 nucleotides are TGTGCCAGCAGCTCCGTCGGACTAGCGGGAGGACCGTTCTACGAGCAGTACTTC.

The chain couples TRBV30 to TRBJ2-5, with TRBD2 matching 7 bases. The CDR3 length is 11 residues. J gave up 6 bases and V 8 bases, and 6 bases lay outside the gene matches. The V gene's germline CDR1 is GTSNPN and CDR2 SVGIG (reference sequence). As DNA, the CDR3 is TGTGCCGGGGCACTAGCGAAGACCCAGTACTTC. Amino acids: CAGALAKTQYF.

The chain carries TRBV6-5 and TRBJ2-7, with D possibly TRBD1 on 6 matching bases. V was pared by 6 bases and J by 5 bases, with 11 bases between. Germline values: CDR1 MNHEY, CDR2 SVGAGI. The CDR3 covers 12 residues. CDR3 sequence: CASSKQGNEQYF. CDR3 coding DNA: TGTGCCAGCAGCAAACAGGGCAACGAGCAGTACTTC.

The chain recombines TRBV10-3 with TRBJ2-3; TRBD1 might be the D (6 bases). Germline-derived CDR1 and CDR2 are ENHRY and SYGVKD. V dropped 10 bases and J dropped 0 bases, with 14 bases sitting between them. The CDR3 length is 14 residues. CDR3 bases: TGTGCCACCCGGGACACCACTAGCACAGATACGCAGTATTTT. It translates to CATRDTTSTDTQYF.

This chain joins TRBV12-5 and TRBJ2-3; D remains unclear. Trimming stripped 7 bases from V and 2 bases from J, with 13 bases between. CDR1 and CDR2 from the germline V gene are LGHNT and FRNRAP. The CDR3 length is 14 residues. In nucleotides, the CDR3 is TGTGCTAGTGCCCCGAGGTCTTACACAGATACGCAGTATTTT. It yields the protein CASAPRSYTDTQYF.

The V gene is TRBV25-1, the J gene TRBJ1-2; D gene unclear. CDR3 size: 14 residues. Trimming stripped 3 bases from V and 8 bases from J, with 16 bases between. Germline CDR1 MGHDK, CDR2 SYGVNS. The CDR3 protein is CASSDSLGHRGYTF. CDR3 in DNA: TGTGCCAGCAGTGATTCCCTCGGTCACCGCGGCTACACCTTC.

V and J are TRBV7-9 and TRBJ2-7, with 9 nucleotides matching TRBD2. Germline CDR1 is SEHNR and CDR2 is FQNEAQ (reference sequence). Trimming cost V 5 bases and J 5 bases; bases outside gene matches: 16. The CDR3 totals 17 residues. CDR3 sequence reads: CASSLISLGLAIHEQYF. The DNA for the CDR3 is TGTGCCAGCAGCCTTATAAGTTTAGGACTAGCGATCCACGAGCAGTACTTC. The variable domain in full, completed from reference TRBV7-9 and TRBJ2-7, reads DTGVSQNPRHKITKRGQNVTFRCDPISEHNRLYWYRQTLGQGPEFLTYFQNEAQLEKSRLLSDRFSAERPKGSFSTLEIQRTEQGDSAMYLCASSLISLGLAIHEQYFGPGTRLTVT.

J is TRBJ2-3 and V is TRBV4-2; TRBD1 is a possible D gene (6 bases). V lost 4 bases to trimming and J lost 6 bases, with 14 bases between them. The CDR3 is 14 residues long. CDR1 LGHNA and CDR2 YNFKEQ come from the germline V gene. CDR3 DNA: TGTGCCAGCAGCCTAGATGGGGACACGGATACGCAGTATTTT. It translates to CASSLDGDTDTQYF.

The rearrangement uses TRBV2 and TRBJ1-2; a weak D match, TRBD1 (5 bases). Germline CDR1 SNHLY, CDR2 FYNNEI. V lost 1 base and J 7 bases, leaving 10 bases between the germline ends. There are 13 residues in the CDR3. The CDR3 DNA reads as TGTGCCAGCAGTGAAGAAGGGGCCGGTGGCTACACCTTC. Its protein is CASSEEGAGGYTF. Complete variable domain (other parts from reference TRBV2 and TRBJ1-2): EPEVTQTPSHQVTQMGQEVILRCVPISNHLYFYWYRQILGQKVEFLVSFYNNEISEKSEIFDDQFSVERPDGSNFTLKIRSTKLEDSAMYFCASSEEGAGGYTFGSGTRLTVV.

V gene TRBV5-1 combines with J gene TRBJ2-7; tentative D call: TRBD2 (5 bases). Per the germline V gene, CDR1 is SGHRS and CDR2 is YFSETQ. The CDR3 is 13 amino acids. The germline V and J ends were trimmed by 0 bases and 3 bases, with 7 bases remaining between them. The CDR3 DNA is TGCGCCAGCAGCTTGGGACTACTCTACGAGCAGTACTTC. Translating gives CASSLGLLYEQYF.

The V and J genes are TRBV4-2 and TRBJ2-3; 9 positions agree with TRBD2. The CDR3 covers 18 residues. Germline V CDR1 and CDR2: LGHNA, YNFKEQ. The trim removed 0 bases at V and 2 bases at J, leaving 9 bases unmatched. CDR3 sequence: CASSQDSASGVYTDTQYF. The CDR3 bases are TGTGCCAGCAGCCAAGATTCGGCTAGCGGGGTGTACACAGATACGCAGTATTTT.

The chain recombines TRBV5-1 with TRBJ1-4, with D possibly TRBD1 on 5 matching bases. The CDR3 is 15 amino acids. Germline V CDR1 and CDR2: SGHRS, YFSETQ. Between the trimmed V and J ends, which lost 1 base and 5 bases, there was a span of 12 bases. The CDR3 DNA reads TGCGCCAGCAGCTTGAACCAGGGAAGGAATGAAAAACTGTTTTTT. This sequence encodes CASSLNQGRNEKLFF.

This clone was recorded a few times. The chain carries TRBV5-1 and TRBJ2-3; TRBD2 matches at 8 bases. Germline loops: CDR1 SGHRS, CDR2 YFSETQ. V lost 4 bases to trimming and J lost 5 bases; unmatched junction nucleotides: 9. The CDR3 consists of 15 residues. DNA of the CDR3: TGCGCCAGCAGCCTAACAAGCGGGAGTGGAGATACGCAGTATTTT. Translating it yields CASSLTSGSGDTQYF.